This T cell receptor (beta chain) came from a study of CDR3 diversity in severe acne. This clonotype has a single count. Trimming took off 8 bases at V and 5 bases at J, with 6 bases between the two ends. Germline V gives CDR1 SGHTA, CDR2 FQGNSA. The CDR3 has 10 residues. TCRdb analysed the PCR reads with MiXCR anew, one entry per CDR3 protein. This sample yields tens of thousands of distinct CDR3 sequences, of which around 50% are seen a single time; roughly 13% belongs to the top ten. The chain employs TRBV7-2 and TRBJ1-2; D uncertain. The TCR sequence derives from a male donor in good health, without acne. Specimen: blood. Written as DNA, the CDR3 is TGTGCCAGCGGCATTTATGGCTACACCTTC. Protein product: CASGIYGYTF.